Below, 27 T cell receptor beta chains from the same sample are listed, as sequenced in a study of T cells expressing NK-cell markers. From its re-call of the 5' RACE reads, TCRdb lists each CDR3 protein once, without DNA. This sample lists approximately 420,000 distinct CDR3 sequences; its ten largest clones have approximately 11%. The source material was blood T cells: a sorted CD56 or NKG2C T cell subset, CD4+ or CD8+ T cells, or bulk PBMC T cells (not recorded which). These receptors came from a woman in her fifties or sixties in good health.

V usage is TRBV29-1 and J usage is TRBJ2-1. This CDR3 has 13 residues. Germline-derived CDR1 and CDR2 are SQVTM and ANQGSEA. The CDR3 spells CSVILVVANEQFF.

The V and J genes are TRBV5-1 and TRBJ2-2. This CDR3 has 16 residues. Looked up from germline, CDR1 is SGHRS and CDR2 is YFSETQ. The CDR3 protein is CASSLAGGIDTGELFF.

This chain uses TRBV5-1 with TRBJ2-3; the TCRdb D gene call, TRBD2, has no DNA to confirm it. The CDR3 extends over 14 amino acids. Germline V gives CDR1 SGHRS, CDR2 YFSETQ. This CDR3 is CASSLREFSDTQYF.

The V and J genes are TRBV12-3 or TRBV12-4 and TRBJ2-1; TCRdb's D gene call, TRBD2, goes unchecked for lack of DNA. The CDR3 is made up of 15 amino acids. The CDR3 is CASSLVTSGRAAQFF.

V and J are TRBV10-3 and TRBJ2-1; TCRdb picks TRBD1, but there is no DNA to check that call. Germline CDR1 and CDR2: ENHRY and SYGVKD. The CDR3 spans 13 residues. The CDR3 sequence: CARAPSSDNEQFF.

This chain links TRBV5-5 with TRBJ1-2; TCRdb's D call of TRBD1 is untestable without DNA. The CDR3 extends over 14 amino acids. Germline V gene lookup returns CDR1 SGHKS and CDR2 YYEKEE (reference sequence). The CDR3 is CASSYPGAGYGYTF.

The V gene is TRBV7-2, the J gene TRBJ2-1. Germline CDR1 reads SGHTA; CDR2 reads FQGNSA. The CDR3 runs to 15 residues. The CDR3: CASSFPQPSYNEQFF.

The rearrangement uses TRBV6-1 and TRBJ2-3; the TCRdb call, TRBD2, lacks DNA for checking. The germline V gene has CDR1 MNHNS and CDR2 SASEGT. The CDR3 totals 19 residues. CDR3 region: CASRGATSGRSTSTDTQYF.

The chain employs TRBV12-3 or TRBV12-4 and TRBJ1-5. This CDR3 is 18 amino acids long. The CDR3 loop is CASSFDRPSGYSNQPQHF.

The rearrangement joins TRBV5-1 to TRBJ2-3; the TCRdb call, TRBD1, lacks DNA for checking. The CDR3 sequence is 14 residues long. In germline, CDR1 is SGHRS, CDR2 YFSETQ. CDR3 residues: CASFGDRYTDTQYF.

This chain connects TRBV30 to TRBJ2-7; as DNA is missing, the TRBD1 call by TCRdb cannot be tested. The CDR3 length is 15 residues. Germline-derived CDR1 and CDR2 are GTSNPN and SVGIG (reference sequence). CDR3 amino acids: CAWSGSGRSSYEQYF.

The chain employs TRBV12-3 or TRBV12-4 and TRBJ2-7; TCRdb proposes TRBD1, but this gene call is untestable without DNA. CDR3 length equals 13 residues. This chain's CDR3 is CAAANGTGGEQYF.

This chain connects TRBV18 to TRBJ2-1; TCRdb names TRBD1, which stays unverified in the absence of DNA. Germline loops: CDR1 KGHSH, CDR2 LQKENI. The CDR3 sequence is 14 residues long. CDR3 amino acids: CASSFQTGGNEQFF. The full variable domain, in which reference TRBV18 and TRBJ2-1 provide the parts outside the CDR3, is NAGVMQNPRHLVRRRGQEARLRCSPMKGHSHVYWYRQLPEEGLKFMVYLQKENIIDESGMPKERFSAEFPKEGPSILRIQQVVRGDSAAYFCASSFQTGGNEQFFGPGTRLTVL.

The CDR3 sequence is CATSATSRWGNEQFF. This rearrangement joins TRBV24-1 to TRBJ2-1; with no DNA, the TCRdb D assignment of TRBD1 cannot be verified. This CDR3 contains 15 residues. CDR1 and CDR2 (germline): KGHDR, SFDVKD.

The chain is built from TRBV20-1 and TRBJ2-1; no DNA is available, so the TRBD2 call from TCRdb remains unchecked. The CDR3 spans 17 residues. Germline-derived CDR1 and CDR2 are DFQATT and SNEGSKA (reference sequence). CDR3 sequence: CSAILVGREKSGDEQFF.

The chain has TRBV27 and TRBJ2-1; TCRdb reports TRBD1, a call that lacks DNA to check it against. Germline lookup yields CDR1 MNHEY and CDR2 SMNVEV (reference sequence). The CDR3 length is 16 residues. This chain's CDR3 is CASSRTGTVVDNEQFF.

CDR3 residues: CATSNNPAGGGIQGVNEQFF. The V and J genes are TRBV24-1 and TRBJ2-1; TCRdb's D call, TRBD2, is unchecked because there is no DNA. The CDR3 is made up of 20 amino acids. Germline-derived CDR1 and CDR2 are KGHDR and SFDVKD.

The chain joins TRBV7-9 to TRBJ2-1. The CDR3 has 16 residues. Germline-derived CDR1 and CDR2 are SEHNR and FQNEAQ (reference sequence). CDR3 protein: CASSLGVAISYNEQFF. The whole variable domain, remainder taken from reference TRBV7-9 and TRBJ2-1, is DTGVSQNPRHKITKRGQNVTFRCDPISEHNRLYWYRQTLGQGPEFLTYFQNEAQLEKSRLLSDRFSAERPKGSFSTLEIQRTEQGDSAMYLCASSLGVAISYNEQFFGPGTRLTVL.

The V gene is TRBV6-1, the J gene TRBJ2-3; TCRdb reports TRBD2, a call that lacks DNA to check it against. The V gene's germline CDR1 is MNHNS and CDR2 SASEGT. The CDR3 contains 13 residues. CDR3 loop: CASAREALDTQYF.

The V call is TRBV4-1, the J call TRBJ2-5; TCRdb designates TRBD1, a call that cannot be tested without DNA. This CDR3 comprises 15 residues. Germline CDR1 is MGHRA and CDR2 is YSYEKL. The CDR3 here is CASKDTAGPQETQYF.

This sequence joins TRBV5-1 and TRBJ2-2; no DNA is available, so the TRBD2 call from TCRdb remains unchecked. The CDR3 extends over 14 amino acids. CDR1 and CDR2 (germline): SGHRS, YFSETQ. Here the CDR3 reads CASSLSSTVGELFF.

The chain recombines TRBV7-2 with TRBJ2-2; TCRdb gives TRBD1 as the D gene, but with no DNA this cannot be confirmed. The CDR3 is 15 residues long. The germline CDR1 and CDR2 sequences are SGHTA and FQGNSA. CDR3: CASSLNTGVTGELFF.

The rearrangement joins TRBV30 to TRBJ2-2. The length of the CDR3 is 11 residues. Per the germline V gene, CDR1 is GTSNPN and CDR2 is SVGIG (reference sequence). Here the CDR3 reads CAWSLRGELFF. Looking up the rest from reference TRBV30 and TRBJ2-2 gives the full variable domain: SQTIHQWPATLVQPVGSPLSLECTVEGTSNPNLYWYRQAAGRGLQLLFYSVGIGQISSEVPQNLSASRPQDRQFILSSKKLLLSDSGFYLCAWSLRGELFFGEGSRLTVL.

V usage is TRBV20-1 and J usage is TRBJ2-2; TCRdb indicates TRBD2, and absent DNA this call remains unverified. This CDR3 comprises 16 residues. Germline assignment: CDR1 DFQATT and CDR2 SNEGSKA (reference sequence). CDR3: CSARDRDYKNTGELFF.

This chain connects TRBV12-3 or TRBV12-4 to TRBJ2-2; the TCRdb call, TRBD2, lacks DNA for checking. The CDR3 is 14 amino acids. CDR3 protein: CASREVTNTGELFF.

This chain connects TRBV5-1 to TRBJ2-3; the D call from TCRdb, TRBD2, cannot be confirmed without DNA. This CDR3 contains 17 residues. Per the germline V gene, CDR1 is SGHRS and CDR2 is YFSETQ. The CDR3 spells CASSLLPGLTSTDTQYF.

The V call is TRBV29-1, the J call TRBJ1-2; the TRBD1 assignment by TCRdb is unverifiable without DNA. CDR1 and CDR2 (germline): SQVTM, ANQGSEA. This CDR3 is 16 amino acids long. The CDR3 is CSAHPGQGSFNYGYTF.